This passage covers 24 T cell receptor beta chains from one sample sequenced in a study of blood T cell repertoires in COVID-19. Sequenced by immunoSEQ multiplex PCR; TCRdb stores in-frame clones only, minus some. The sample lists 250,000 to 300,000 clones; 85% to 90% were seen once. The material sequenced was PBMCs or T cells enriched from blood (not recorded which). These receptor sequences come from an older woman who had recovered from COVID-19.

The J gene is TRBJ2-1, the V gene TRBV11-3, with 10 bases that match TRBD2. The V and J ends lost 8 bases and 1 base, in that order; junction bases with no gene match: 5. The germline V gene has CDR1 SGHNT and CDR2 YENEEA. The CDR3 has 15 amino acids. The CDR3 protein is CASRAGGGSYNEQFF. CDR3 DNA: TGTGCCAGCCGAGCGGGAGGGGGTTCCTACAATGAGCAGTTCTTC. Together with reference TRBV11-3 and TRBJ2-1, the CDR3 gives the full variable domain: EAGVVQSPRYKIIEKKQPVAFWCNPISGHNTLYWYLQNLGQGPELLIRYENEEAVDDSQLPKDRFSAERLKGVDSTLKIQPAELGDSAVYLCASRAGGGSYNEQFFGPGTRLTVL.

The chain has TRBV5-1 and TRBJ2-7; 12 bases agree with TRBD2. This CDR3 has 16 residues. The germline V gene encodes CDR1 SGHRS and CDR2 YFSETQ. The ends lost 4 bases at V and 2 bases at J; junction bases unmatched: 7. CDR3 coding DNA: TGCGCCAGCAGCACCGGACTAGCGGGGTCCGCCTACGAGCAGTACTTC. Its translation is CASSTGLAGSAYEQYF.

The V and J genes are TRBV9 and TRBJ1-2, with a weak D call TRBD1 (5 bases). There are 13 residues in the CDR3. V dropped 0 bases and J dropped 11 bases, with 14 bases sitting between them. Per the germline V gene, CDR1 is SGDLS and CDR2 is YYNGEE. The CDR3 region is CASSVGTPGGYTF. CDR3 sequence (DNA): TGTGCCAGCAGCGTAGGTACCCCGGGGGGGTACACCTTC.

The chain has TRBV28 and TRBJ1-2; D might be TRBD1 (6 bases). The germline V and J ends were trimmed by 9 bases and 6 bases, with 14 bases remaining between them. This CDR3 contains 12 residues. CDR1 is MDHEN and CDR2 is SYDVKM in the germline V gene. The CDR3 protein is CASTLGTNGYTF. In DNA, the CDR3 is TGTGCCAGTACCCTCGGGACAAATGGCTACACCTTC.

V is TRBV19 and J is TRBJ2-1, with a tentative D call TRBD1 (6 bases). Germline loops: CDR1 LNHDA, CDR2 SQIVND (reference sequence). This CDR3 is 15 amino acids long. V lost 7 bases and J lost 0, with 13 bases in between. Here the CDR3 reads CASNGWTDSYNEQFF. The CDR3 region has the DNA TGTGCCAGTAATGGATGGACAGACTCCTACAATGAGCAGTTCTTC. Looking up the rest from reference TRBV19 and TRBJ2-1 gives the full variable domain: DGGITQSPKYLFRKEGQNVTLSCEQNLNHDAMYWYRQDPGQGLRLIYYSQIVNDFQKGDIAEGYSVSREKKESFPLTVTSAQKNPTAFYLCASNGWTDSYNEQFFGPGTRLTVL.

The count of this clone is one. The chain couples TRBV2 to TRBJ1-1, with 9 bases identical to TRBD1. The CDR3 has 12 residues. CDR1 is SNHLY and CDR2 is FYNNEI in the germline V gene. The ends lost 8 bases at V and 4 bases at J; junction bases unmatched: 2. DNA for the CDR3: TGTGCCAGCCAGACAGGGGGCACTGAAGCTTTCTTT. Translated, it gives CASQTGGTEAFF.

This clone was seen only once. The chain carries TRBV9 and TRBJ2-3, with 14 bases aligning to TRBD2. J gave up 0 bases and V 0 bases, and 3 bases lay outside the gene matches. Germline assignment: CDR1 SGDLS and CDR2 YYNGEE. The CDR3 is made up of 18 amino acids. In nucleotides, the CDR3 is TGTGCCAGCAGCGTAGGGACTAGCGGGGGGTATAGCACAGATACGCAGTATTTT. Encoded protein: CASSVGTSGGYSTDTQYF.

The table lists this clone with a count of one. The gene calls are TRBV10-1 and TRBJ2-1, with 8 positions matching TRBD2. The V and J ends lost 2 bases and 8 bases, in that order; junction bases with no gene match: 2. The CDR3 has 13 residues. The germline CDR1 and CDR2 sequences are WNHNN and SYGVQD (reference sequence). CDR3 in DNA: TGCGCCAGCAGTGAGGGCGGGAGGTATGAGCAGTTCTTC. As protein: CASSEGGRYEQFF.

This clone was detected a few times. This chain connects TRBV10-3 to TRBJ2-7; TRBD2 might be the D (5 bases). The CDR3 runs to 11 residues. Trimming pared 10 bases from V and 7 bases from J, leaving 14 bases between. The germline CDR1 and CDR2 sequences are ENHRY and SYGVKD. For the CDR3, the DNA is TGTGCCAGCGGGCCCTCCAGGGAGCAGTACTTC. Translated: CASGPSREQYF.

V gene TRBV3-1 (or the pseudogene TRBV3-2) combines with J gene TRBJ2-2; a possible D gene is TRBD2 (6 bases). V lost 5 bases and J 7 bases, leaving 20 bases between the germline ends. This CDR3 has 16 amino acids. Germline V gene sequence: CDR1 LGHDT, CDR2 YNNKEL (reference sequence). The CDR3 here is CASSFPSRSGDGELFF. CDR3 coding DNA: TGTGCCAGCAGCTTTCCAAGTAGATCGGGAGACGGGGAGCTGTTTTTT.

The chain has TRBV21-1 and TRBJ2-7; the table's TRBD2 call for D was not verified on the DNA. TRBV21-1 represents a pseudogene. CDR3 length: 10 residues. For the CDR3, the DNA is TGTGCCAGGCGGCCCGGGGAGCAGTACTTC. This sequence encodes CARRPGEQYF.

The chain recombines TRBV10-3 with TRBJ2-3; maybe TRBD2 (6 bases). CDR1 is ENHRY and CDR2 is SYGVKD in the germline V gene. The V gene lost 4 bases and the J gene lost 4 bases, with 9 bases spanning the gap. There are 13 residues in the CDR3. CDR3 sequence: CAISAGVPDTQYF. The CDR3 coding sequence is TGTGCCATCAGTGCGGGGGTGCCAGATACGCAGTATTTT.

The chain combines TRBV5-1 with TRBJ2-3; 7 bases line up with TRBD1. The junction had 9 bases not matched to a gene; V was cut back by 4 bases and J by 4 bases. CDR1 is SGHRS and CDR2 is YFSETQ in the germline V gene. This CDR3 has 15 amino acids. DNA for the CDR3: TGCGCCAGCAGCCAAGTCCCGGGACAGCCAGATACGCAGTATTTT. Translated: CASSQVPGQPDTQYF.

In this sample, this clone turned up a few times. The chain recombines TRBV2 with TRBJ2-2, with D tentatively TRBD2 (5 bases). CDR1 and CDR2 (germline): SNHLY, FYNNEI. This CDR3 contains 14 residues. V dropped 6 bases and J dropped 10 bases, with 18 bases sitting between them. The CDR3 nucleotides read TGTGCCAGCAGCCTCCTCCCCACCGGGGAGGAGCTGTTTTTT. This gives the protein CASSLLPTGEELFF.

The chain couples TRBV19 to TRBJ2-3; 9 nucleotides agree with TRBD1. CDR3 length equals 15 residues. The germline V gene encodes CDR1 LNHDA and CDR2 SQIVND (reference sequence). The junction had 5 bases not matched to a gene; V was cut back by 5 bases and J by 2 bases. The chain's CDR3 is CASSAGTGNTDTQYF. The CDR3 DNA reads as TGTGCCAGTAGTGCCGGGACAGGGAACACAGATACGCAGTATTTT.

The rearrangement links TRBV5-1 to TRBJ2-1; the D gene is possibly TRBD2 (5 bases). Trimming left V 0 bases short and J 6 bases short, with 7 bases between. The CDR3 loop spans 13 amino acids. The germline V gene has CDR1 SGHRS and CDR2 YFSETQ. The CDR3 sequence: CASSLGLANEQFF. The CDR3 DNA reads TGCGCCAGCAGCTTGGGCCTAGCCAATGAGCAGTTCTTC.

A note on this clone: An end of the junction does not agree with germline; a read error may underlie this. The chain carries TRBV11-1 and TRBJ2-7; 12 nucleotides match TRBD2. Germline values: CDR1 SGHAT, CDR2 FQDESV (reference sequence). The CDR3 runs 13 residues. The CDR3: CASSFGLAGNLNF. Here the CDR3 DNA reads TGTGCCAGCAGCTTCGGACTAGCGGGAAATTTGAACTTC.

In nucleotides, the CDR3 is TGCGCCAGCAGCCCCCCCGAGACGTGGGCTCAACTGTTTTTT. Encoded protein: CASSPPETWAQLFF. The chain joins TRBV4-1 to TRBJ1-4, with no clear D. The V end was cut by 4 bases, the J end by 12 bases, with 18 bases between. Germline V gene lookup returns CDR1 MGHRA and CDR2 YSYEKL. The CDR3 length is 14 residues.

This sequence joins TRBV7-9 and TRBJ1-2; 8 bases map to TRBD1. In germline, CDR1 is SEHNR, CDR2 FQNEAQ (reference sequence). The CDR3 has 14 amino acids. Trimming took 5 bases from V and 3 from J; bases not matched to a gene: 5. The CDR3 sequence: CASSPTGGDYGYTF. The CDR3 bases are TGTGCCAGCAGCCCTACAGGGGGGGACTATGGCTACACCTTC.

The rearrangement uses TRBV7-3 and TRBJ2-1, with D unclear. The length of the CDR3 is 13 residues. CDR1 SGHTA and CDR2 FQGTGA come from the germline V gene. Trimming took off 2 bases at V and 8 bases at J, with 10 bases between the two ends. CDR3 DNA sequence: TGTGCCAGCAGCTTATCGCGTCGAGATGAGCAGTTCTTC. It codes for CASSLSRRDEQFF.

The rearrangement uses TRBV4-1 and TRBJ2-6; D is uncertain. This CDR3 is 16 amino acids long. Germline CDR1 MGHRA, CDR2 YSYEKL. Trimming cost V 4 bases and J 0 bases, with 10 bases left between them. The CDR3 DNA reads as TGCGCCAGCAGCCCGCTACCCAACTCTGGGGCCAACGTCCTGACTTTC. Residues: CASSPLPNSGANVLTF.

The chain couples TRBV7-8 to TRBJ1-5, with unresolved D. V was pared by 0 bases and J by 2 bases, with 11 bases between. The germline V gene has CDR1 SGHVS and CDR2 FQNEAQ. CDR3 length: 16 residues. CDR3 nucleotides: TGTGCCAGCAGCTTAGCGGGCGGGAGGGGCAATCAGCCCCAGCATTTT. Its protein product is CASSLAGGRGNQPQHF.

The V call is TRBV4-1, the J call TRBJ2-1, with unresolved D. V shed 4 bases and J shed 8 bases, with 6 bases lying between them. Germline-derived CDR1 and CDR2 are MGHRA and YSYEKL. The CDR3 length is 11 residues. CDR3 sequence: CASSLRYEQFF. The CDR3 DNA reads as TGCGCCAGCAGCCTCCGGTATGAGCAGTTCTTC.

The genes are TRBV28 and TRBJ2-7; TRBD1 is a possible D gene (6 bases). The CDR3 runs to 12 residues. With 9 bases removed from V and 11 bases from J, the gap between germline ends came to 20 bases. Germline CDR1 is MDHEN and CDR2 is SYDVKM. In DNA form, the CDR3 reads TGTGCCAGTCACCGAGAGGGACAACGGGAGTACTTC. This codes for CASHREGQREYF.